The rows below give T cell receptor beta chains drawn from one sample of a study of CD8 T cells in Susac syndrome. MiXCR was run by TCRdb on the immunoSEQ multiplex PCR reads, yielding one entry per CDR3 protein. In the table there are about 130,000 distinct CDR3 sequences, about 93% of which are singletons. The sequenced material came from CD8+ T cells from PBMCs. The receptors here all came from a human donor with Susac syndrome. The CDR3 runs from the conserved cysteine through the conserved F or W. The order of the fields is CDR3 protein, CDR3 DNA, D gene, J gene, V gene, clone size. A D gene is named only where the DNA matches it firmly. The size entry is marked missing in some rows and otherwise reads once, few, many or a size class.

cdr3_aa: CASSMGVGDYEQYF; cdr3_nt: TGTGCCAGTAGTATGGGAGTTGGGGACTACGAGCAGTACTTC; d_call: .; j_call: TRBJ2-7; v_call: TRBV19; clone_size: .
cdr3_aa: CASSPGTLNYGYTF; cdr3_nt: TGTGCCAGCAGCCCCGGGACTCTTAACTATGGCTACACCTTC; d_call: .; j_call: TRBJ1-2; v_call: TRBV5-4; clone_size: .
cdr3_aa: CATSTGTGDTGELFF; cdr3_nt: TGTGCCACCAGCACCGGGACAGGGGACACCGGGGAGCTGTTTTTT; d_call: TRBD1; j_call: TRBJ2-2; v_call: TRBV15; clone_size: .
cdr3_aa: CASSESDRDYNEQFF; cdr3_nt: TGTGCCAGCAGTGAATCGGACAGGGATTACAATGAGCAGTTCTTC; d_call: TRBD1; j_call: TRBJ2-1; v_call: TRBV6-4; clone_size: .
cdr3_aa: CASSQGLPAYEQYF; cdr3_nt: TGCGCCAGCAGCCAAGGGCTACCTGCCTACGAGCAGTACTTC; d_call: .; j_call: TRBJ2-7; v_call: TRBV4-3; clone_size: .
cdr3_aa: CASSHGRLAGGAPEQFF; cdr3_nt: TGTGCCAGCAGCCATGGTAGACTAGCGGGGGGGGCACCGGAGCAGTTCTTC; d_call: TRBD2; j_call: TRBJ2-1; v_call: TRBV9; clone_size: .
cdr3_aa: CASSLADEQFF; cdr3_nt: TGCGCCAGCAGCTTGGCCGATGAGCAGTTCTTC; d_call: .; j_call: TRBJ2-1; v_call: TRBV5-1; clone_size: .
cdr3_aa: CASSYGGSTYTEAFF; cdr3_nt: TGTGCCAGCAGTTACGGGGGGAGCACCTACACTGAAGCTTTCTTT; d_call: .; j_call: TRBJ1-1; v_call: TRBV6-6; clone_size: .
cdr3_aa: CASSYRSSGGYTF; cdr3_nt: TGTGCCAGCAGTTACAGGTCAAGTGGCGGCTACACCTTC; d_call: .; j_call: TRBJ1-2; v_call: TRBV6-5; clone_size: .
cdr3_aa: CASSRQGNTEAFF; cdr3_nt: TGTGCCAGCAGTCGACAGGGGAACACTGAAGCTTTCTTT; d_call: TRBD1; j_call: TRBJ1-1; v_call: TRBV6-2/TRBV6-3; clone_size: .
cdr3_aa: CSVGCIRVFSSGANVLTF; cdr3_nt: TGCAGCGTTGGATGTATCCGAGTCTTCAGCTCTGGGGCCAACGTCCTGACTTTC; d_call: .; j_call: TRBJ2-6; v_call: TRBV29-1; clone_size: .
cdr3_aa: CASSPREQGVAFF; cdr3_nt: TGCGCCAGCAGCCCCCGGGAACAGGGGGTAGCTTTCTTT; d_call: TRBD1; j_call: TRBJ1-1; v_call: TRBV4-3; clone_size: .
cdr3_aa: CSASSAFSYNEQFF; cdr3_nt: TGCAGTGCTAGTAGCGCATTCTCCTACAATGAGCAGTTCTTC; d_call: .; j_call: TRBJ2-1; v_call: TRBV20-1; clone_size: .
cdr3_aa: CASSPGGTGRYGYTF; cdr3_nt: TGTGCCAGCAGTCCCGGAGGGACAGGGCGCTATGGCTACACCTTC; d_call: TRBD1; j_call: TRBJ1-2; v_call: TRBV12-3/TRBV12-4; clone_size: .
cdr3_aa: CSASPRDPWDGELFF; cdr3_nt: TGCAGTGCTAGCCCCCGGGACCCATGGGACGGGGAGCTGTTTTTT; d_call: .; j_call: TRBJ2-2; v_call: TRBV20-1; clone_size: .
cdr3_aa: CASSEPGPDSYEQYF; cdr3_nt: TGTGCCAGCAGTGAGCCGGGGCCAGACTCCTACGAGCAGTACTTC; d_call: .; j_call: TRBJ2-7; v_call: TRBV25-1; clone_size: .
cdr3_aa: CASSLWDISNQPQHF; cdr3_nt: TGTGCCAGCAGCTTGTGGGACATTAGCAATCAGCCCCAGCATTTT; d_call: .; j_call: TRBJ1-5; v_call: TRBV5-5; clone_size: .
cdr3_aa: CASSPGRINTGELFF; cdr3_nt: TGTGCCAGCAGTCCGGGACGGATAAACACCGGGGAGCTGTTTTTT; d_call: .; j_call: TRBJ2-2; v_call: TRBV12-3/TRBV12-4; clone_size: .
cdr3_aa: CSARDITGYTF; cdr3_nt: TGCAGTGCTAGAGACATTACCGGCTACACCTTC; d_call: .; j_call: TRBJ1-2; v_call: TRBV20-1; clone_size: .
cdr3_aa: CASTPGGGKAFF; cdr3_nt: TGTGCCAGCACCCCCGGAGGGGGTAAAGCTTTCTTT; d_call: .; j_call: TRBJ1-1; v_call: TRBV12-3/TRBV12-4; clone_size: once
cdr3_aa: CASTLRHEQYF; cdr3_nt: TGTGCCAGCACTCTCCGGCACGAGCAGTACTTC; d_call: .; j_call: TRBJ2-7; v_call: TRBV6-6; clone_size: .
cdr3_aa: CASSLGTYYEQYF; cdr3_nt: TGTGCCAGCAGCTTAGGTACCTATTACGAGCAGTACTTC; d_call: .; j_call: TRBJ2-7; v_call: TRBV11-2; clone_size: .
cdr3_aa: CASSDWTADTEAFF; cdr3_nt: TGTGCCAGCAGCGATTGGACAGCCGACACTGAAGCTTTCTTT; d_call: .; j_call: TRBJ1-1; v_call: TRBV7-8; clone_size: .
cdr3_aa: CASSLEIGINEQFF; cdr3_nt: TGTGCCAGCAGCTTGGAAATAGGGATTAATGAGCAGTTCTTC; d_call: .; j_call: TRBJ2-1; v_call: TRBV5-6; clone_size: once
cdr3_aa: CASSPGGYPLEQYF; cdr3_nt: TGTGCCAGCAGCCCGGGGGGTTATCCCCTCGAGCAGTACTTC; d_call: TRBD2; j_call: TRBJ2-7; v_call: TRBV7-6; clone_size: .
cdr3_aa: CASSISSGETYEQYF; cdr3_nt: TGTGCCAGTAGTATTTCTAGCGGGGAAACCTACGAGCAGTACTTC; d_call: TRBD2; j_call: TRBJ2-7; v_call: TRBV19; clone_size: once
cdr3_aa: CATSSQGGSETQYF; cdr3_nt: TGTGCCACCAGCAGCCAGGGCGGGTCGGAGACCCAGTACTTC; d_call: .; j_call: TRBJ2-5; v_call: TRBV15; clone_size: .
cdr3_aa: CASSLGRGPPYEQYF; cdr3_nt: TGCGCCAGCAGCTTGGGAAGGGGTCCCCCCTACGAGCAGTACTTC; d_call: .; j_call: TRBJ2-7; v_call: TRBV5-1; clone_size: .
cdr3_aa: CASTLAGESSYNEQFF; cdr3_nt: TGTGCCAGCACCCTAGCGGGGGAAAGCTCCTACAATGAGCAGTTCTTC; d_call: TRBD2; j_call: TRBJ2-1; v_call: TRBV28; clone_size: .
cdr3_aa: CASSSELDSYEQYF; cdr3_nt: TGTGCCAGCAGCTCCGAACTGGACTCCTACGAGCAGTACTTC; d_call: .; j_call: TRBJ2-7; v_call: TRBV7-9; clone_size: .
cdr3_aa: CASSTETSGSADTQYF; cdr3_nt: TGTGCCAGCAGCACAGAAACTAGCGGGAGTGCAGATACGCAGTATTTT; d_call: TRBD2; j_call: TRBJ2-3; v_call: TRBV5-6; clone_size: .
cdr3_aa: CASRTFDMYEQYF; cdr3_nt: TGTGCCAGCAGGACCTTCGACATGTACGAGCAGTACTTC; d_call: .; j_call: TRBJ2-7; v_call: TRBV28; clone_size: .
cdr3_aa: CASSPETKKYNEQFF; cdr3_nt: TGTGCCAGCAGCCCGGAGACTAAGAAATACAATGAGCAGTTCTTC; d_call: .; j_call: TRBJ2-1; v_call: TRBV7-9; clone_size: once
cdr3_aa: CATLNGAEAFF; cdr3_nt: TGTGCCACCCTTAACGGTGCTGAAGCTTTCTTT; d_call: .; j_call: TRBJ1-1; v_call: TRBV7-9; clone_size: once
cdr3_aa: CASSQDRGLGGYTF; cdr3_nt: TGCGCCAGCAGCCAGGACAGGGGGCTAGGTGGCTACACCTTC; d_call: TRBD1; j_call: TRBJ1-2; v_call: TRBV4-1; clone_size: .
cdr3_aa: CATQQGNTEAFF; cdr3_nt: TGTGCCACCCAACAGGGGAACACTGAAGCTTTCTTT; d_call: .; j_call: TRBJ1-1; v_call: TRBV7-9; clone_size: .
cdr3_aa: CASSLEQGAPSQPQHF; cdr3_nt: TGTGCCAGCAGCTTAGAGCAGGGGGCGCCGAGTCAGCCCCAGCATTTT; d_call: TRBD1; j_call: TRBJ1-5; v_call: TRBV7-9; clone_size: .
cdr3_aa: CASSLVRDEQFF; cdr3_nt: TGTGCCAGCAGCTTGGTGCGGGATGAGCAGTTCTTC; d_call: .; j_call: TRBJ2-1; v_call: TRBV5-5; clone_size: few
cdr3_aa: CASSGQVIGTGSYEQYF; cdr3_nt: TGCGCCAGCAGCGGCCAAGTTATTGGGACAGGCTCCTACGAGCAGTACTTC; d_call: TRBD1; j_call: TRBJ2-7; v_call: TRBV4-1; clone_size: .
cdr3_aa: CASSQVSGGPQLQYF; cdr3_nt: TGTGCCAGCAGCCAAGTCTCGGGAGGGCCTCAACTTCAGTACTTC; d_call: TRBD2; j_call: TRBJ2-4; v_call: TRBV3-1; clone_size: .
cdr3_aa: CASSEYLGSIGAEQFF; cdr3_nt: TGTGCCAGCAGTGAATATTTGGGTAGTATCGGGGCTGAGCAGTTCTTC; d_call: .; j_call: TRBJ2-1; v_call: TRBV25-1; clone_size: .
cdr3_aa: CASSHGTGGLNNEQFF; cdr3_nt: TGCGCCAGCAGCCACGGAACAGGGGGCCTTAACAATGAGCAGTTCTTC; d_call: TRBD1; j_call: TRBJ2-1; v_call: TRBV4-3; clone_size: .
cdr3_aa: CASSQDRVGANYNEQFF; cdr3_nt: TGTGCCAGCAGCCAAGATCGGGTGGGGGCAAACTACAATGAGCAGTTCTTC; d_call: .; j_call: TRBJ2-1; v_call: TRBV3-1; clone_size: once
cdr3_aa: CASSTEDRGVTDTQYF; cdr3_nt: TGTGCCAGCAGCACCGAGGACAGGGGGGTTACAGATACGCAGTATTTT; d_call: TRBD1; j_call: TRBJ2-3; v_call: TRBV7-9; clone_size: .
cdr3_aa: CASSPGWQPQHF; cdr3_nt: TGTGCCAGCAGCCCTGGTTGGCAGCCCCAGCATTTT; d_call: .; j_call: TRBJ1-5; v_call: TRBV5-4; clone_size: .
cdr3_aa: CASSLGSDTEAFF; cdr3_nt: TGTGCCAGCAGTCTAGGGTCCGACACTGAAGCTTTCTTT; d_call: .; j_call: TRBJ1-1; v_call: TRBV28; clone_size: .
cdr3_aa: CASSVGPGGTEAFF; cdr3_nt: TGTGCCAGCAGCGTAGGTCCCGGTGGCACTGAAGCTTTCTTT; d_call: .; j_call: TRBJ1-1; v_call: TRBV9; clone_size: .
cdr3_aa: CASSQRGGSYNEQFF; cdr3_nt: TGTGCCAGCAGCCAGCGGGGAGGCTCCTACAATGAGCAGTTCTTC; d_call: TRBD2; j_call: TRBJ2-1; v_call: TRBV7-8; clone_size: .
cdr3_aa: CASSLDGFSGANVLTF; cdr3_nt: TGTGCCAGCAGTCTTGACGGATTCTCTGGGGCCAACGTCCTGACTTTC; d_call: .; j_call: TRBJ2-6; v_call: TRBV6-2/TRBV6-3; clone_size: .
cdr3_aa: CASSHVTSGSRSYEQYF; cdr3_nt: TGTGCCAGCAGCCACGTTACTAGCGGGAGCCGGTCCTACGAGCAGTACTTC; d_call: TRBD2; j_call: TRBJ2-7; v_call: TRBV7-8; clone_size: once
cdr3_aa: CASSLDEGLHSYNEQFF; cdr3_nt: TGTGCCAGCAGCTTAGATGAAGGGTTACACTCCTACAATGAGCAGTTCTTC; d_call: .; j_call: TRBJ2-1; v_call: TRBV7-8; clone_size: .
cdr3_aa: CASGGGDYGYTF; cdr3_nt: TGTGCCAGTGGAGGAGGGGACTATGGCTACACCTTC; d_call: .; j_call: TRBJ1-2; v_call: TRBV5-6; clone_size: few